A single count supports the clone carrying this T cell receptor beta chain. As yet, its antigen is unknown. The CDR3 is 20 amino acids. J gave up 2 bases and V 4 bases, and 14 bases lay outside the gene matches. The germline V gene encodes CDR1 KGHSH and CDR2 LQKENI. The sample belongs to a study of Tregs in tolerant kidney transplant recipients. Study overall: CD4+CD25+CD127- cells came from roughly three-day belatacept mixed lymphocyte reactions, some with approximately five-day graft donor restimulation.

This table comes from immunoSEQ multiplex PCR, and its TCRdb copy is limited to in-frame clones, with some not included. The data show some 1,500 clones, roughly 41% seen once. The receptor comes from a human donor in good health. V usage is TRBV18 and J usage is TRBJ2-6; 10 bases align to TRBD2. Sequenced input: Tregs from blood grown in culture. CDR3 protein: CASSHLVLAGATPGANVLTF. CDR3 coding DNA: TGTGCCAGCTCACACTTAGTGCTAGCGGGGGCTACTCCTGGGGCCAACGTCCTGACTTTC.